This is a list of T cell receptor beta chains from one sample in a study of T cells in Graves' hyperthyroidism and ophthalmopathy. TCRdb reanalysed the multiplex PCR reads using MiXCR and keeps one entry per CDR3 protein. The sample comprises around 350,000 distinct CDR3 sequences, 13% to 15% of which are singletons, and roughly 19% rests with the top ten. The source material was blood. The receptors stem from a woman aged 60-75 years with Graves' ophthalmopathy. Both conserved end residues are part of each CDR3. A D gene is named only where the DNA matches it firmly. Expanded clones get a size class; other rows say once, few or many, or leave the size out.

15 | TRBJ2-7 | many | TRBV2 | TRBD2 | TGTGCCAGCATGGTGGGACTAGCGGGATTCTACGAGCAGTACTTC | CASMVGLAGFYEQYF
15 | TRBJ2-1 | . | TRBV19 | . | TGTGCCAGTGGCCCAGAAACGCCCTACTACAATGAGCAGTTCTTC | CASGPETPYYNEQFF
16 | TRBJ2-2 | . | TRBV4-1 | . | TGCGCCAGCAGATCAAGAGCGACACCGAACACCGGGGAGCTGTTTTTT | CASRSRATPNTGELFF
19 | TRBJ2-4 | . | TRBV30 | . | TGTGCCTGGAGTGTAAAAAAGTTCCAGGGCCGTATAGCCAAAAACATTCAGTACTTC | CAWSVKKFQGRIAKNIQYF
13 | TRBJ2-5 | . | TRBV2 | TRBD2 | TGTGCCAGCAGCGGGGGGTCGATAGAGACCCAGTACTTC | CASSGGSIETQYF
14 | TRBJ1-5 | . | TRBV20-1 | TRBD1 | TGCAGTGCCGCGTCAGGGGGAAGCAATCAGCCCCAGCATTTT | CSAASGGSNQPQHF
17 | TRBJ2-6 | . | TRBV5-4 | TRBD1 | TGTGCCAGCAGAACCGGGACAGCTAGCTCTGGGGCCAACGTCCTGACTTTC | CASRTGTASSGANVLTF
17 | TRBJ1-1 | many | TRBV5-5 | . | TGTGCCAGCAGCTTGAATACACCGGGGGCTAGGCGGGCTGAAGCTTTCTTT | CASSLNTPGARRAEAFF
12 | TRBJ2-5 | many | TRBV6-1 | TRBD2 | TGTGCCAGCGGGAGGGCCGTCGAGACCCAGTACTTC | CASGRAVETQYF
14 | TRBJ2-7 | few | TRBV28 | . | TGTGCCAGCAGTTTTTCCAGGGTTGCCTACGAGCAGTACTTC | CASSFSRVAYEQYF
11 | TRBJ2-1 | many | TRBV28 | . | TGTGCCAGCAGTCCCTGGGGGAGGCAGTTCTTC | CASSPWGRQFF
14 | TRBJ2-2 | few | TRBV19 | . | TGTGCCAGTAGTCCCAGCCGAGCGGCTGGGGAGCTGTTTTTT | CASSPSRAAGELFF
12 | TRBJ2-5 | . | TRBV5-1 | . | TGCGCCAGGAGGGCGACCCAAGAGACCCAGTACTTC | CARRATQETQYF
15 | TRBJ1-5 | many | TRBV24-1 | . | TGTGCCACCAGTGTTAGATACTATAGCAATCAGCCCCAGCATTTT | CATSVRYYSNQPQHF
16 | TRBJ2-5 | . | TRBV2 | TRBD2 | TGTGCCAGTAGTATAGGACTAGCGCCCTATCAGGAGACCCAGTACTTC | CASSIGLAPYQETQYF
14 | TRBJ2-5 | . | TRBV6-1 | TRBD1 | TGTGCCAGCAGTTACGAAGGGGGCCGATGGACCCAGTACTTC | CASSYEGGRWTQYF
16 | TRBJ2-7 | many | TRBV3-1 | TRBD2 | TGTGCCAGCAGCCAAGTCGGTTCACTAGCGGGAAGCGAGCAGTACTTC | CASSQVGSLAGSEQYF
14 | TRBJ2-2 | many | TRBV30 | . | TGTGCCTGGAGTCTGCGGACGAACACCGGGGAGCTGTTTTTT | CAWSLRTNTGELFF
14 | TRBJ2-5 | . | TRBV5-1 | . | TGCGCCAGCAGCATACGGGGGTCCCAAGAGACCCAGTACTTC | CASSIRGSQETQYF
15 | TRBJ1-4 | once | TRBV12-3/TRBV12-4 | . | TGTGCCAGCAGTCTTCCGGGACGGCTCGAAGAAAAACTGTTTTTT | CASSLPGRLEEKLFF
15 | TRBJ1-1 | . | TRBV30 | . | TGTGCCTGGAAGAGGGGGGGGCGGTTAAACACTGAAGCTTTCTTT | CAWKRGGRLNTEAFF
11 | TRBJ2-5 | many | TRBV28 | . | TGTGCCAGCAGCTCAAGGGAGACCCAGTACTTC | CASSSRETQYF
13 | TRBJ1-4 | . | TRBV6-1 | . | TGTGCCAGCGGCCCCGAGTGGGGTGAAAAACTGTTTTTT | CASGPEWGEKLFF
16 | TRBJ2-3 | few | TRBV15 | TRBD2 | TGTGCCACCAGCGCCACTAGCGGGAGGGTCTCAGATACGCAGTATTTT | CATSATSGRVSDTQYF
13 | TRBJ2-1 | few | TRBV15 | . | TGTGCCACCAGCGAGGACGGCTACAATGAGCAGTTCTTC | CATSEDGYNEQFF
14 | TRBJ2-1 | many | TRBV30 | . | TGTGCCTCCACACCCAGCAGCTCCTACAATGAGCAGTTCTTC | CASTPSSSYNEQFF
15 | TRBJ2-7 | few | TRBV9 | TRBD2 | TGTGCCAGCAGCGTAGGCCAGCGGGAGTACGACGAGCAGTACTTC | CASSVGQREYDEQYF
15 | TRBJ2-7 | many | TRBV2 | TRBD1 | TGTGCCAGCCAAAGTAGGGACAGGGGTCCCTACGAGCAGTACTTC | CASQSRDRGPYEQYF
13 | TRBJ1-1 | many | TRBV7-8 | . | TGTGCCAGCAGCTATGATCAGGGACCTGAAGCTTTCTTT | CASSYDQGPEAFF
16 | TRBJ2-1 | many | TRBV20-1 | TRBD1 | TGCAGTGCAGAGGACAGGGAACCAAGCTCCTACAATGAGCAGTTCTTC | CSAEDREPSSYNEQFF
13 | TRBJ2-1 | . | TRBV2 | . | TGTGCCAGCAGCGTTTTTCTGGGCAGCGAGCAGTTCTTC | CASSVFLGSEQFF
11 | TRBJ2-4 | . | TRBV19 | . | TGTGCCAGTAGTATAGAGACTGCTCAGTACTTC | CASSIETAQYF
18 | TRBJ2-7 | many | TRBV28 | . | TGTGCCAGCAGTTTCGCATATTACTCCCGGGGGAGCTCCTACGAGCAGTACTTC | CASSFAYYSRGSSYEQYF
15 | TRBJ2-7 | . | TRBV2 | TRBD2 | TGTGCCAGCAGGGCGGGACTAGCGGGAGCGAACGAGCAGTACTTC | CASRAGLAGANEQYF
14 | TRBJ2-5 | many | TRBV7-2 | . | TGTGCCAGCAGCTTAGGGGCGGGACTAGAGACCCAGTACTTC | CASSLGAGLETQYF
15 | TRBJ1-1 | . | TRBV6-5 | . | TGTGCCAGCAGTTACCCGGGAGGGGCGAGAACTGAAGCTTTCTTT | CASSYPGGARTEAFF
15 | TRBJ2-2 | . | TRBV9 | TRBD1 | TGTGCCAGCAGTTCAGGACAGGCGAACACCGGGGAGCTGTTTTTT | CASSSGQANTGELFF
13 | TRBJ2-7 | many | TRBV7-9 | . | TGTGCCAGCAGGAGCGGGTCCCACTACGAGCAGTACTTC | CASRSGSHYEQYF
13 | TRBJ1-2 | . | TRBV9 | TRBD1 | TGTGCCAGCAGCGCGACAGGGATTGGAGGCTACACCTTC | CASSATGIGGYTF
13 | TRBJ2-7 | many | TRBV28 | . | TGTGCCACCTCATGGGGGGATCGCTACGAGCAGTACTTC | CATSWGDRYEQYF
20 | TRBJ2-6 | many | TRBV12-3/TRBV12-4 | . | TGTGCCAGCAGCCGGGGGTGGTACAGTCCCACTAGCTCTGGGGCCAACGTCCTGACTTTC | CASSRGWYSPTSSGANVLTF
15 | TRBJ2-1 | many | TRBV30 | TRBD2 | TGTGCCTGGAGTAAGGGACTAGCGGGAGGTGAAGAGCAGTTCTTC | CAWSKGLAGGEEQFF
13 | TRBJ2-5 | many | TRBV9 | . | TGTGCCAGCAGCACCCGCCTATGGGGGACCCAGTACTTC | CASSTRLWGTQYF
14 | TRBJ2-7 | many | TRBV2 | TRBD2 | TGTGCCAGCAGTGAACTAGCGGGCCCCTACGAGCAGTACTTC | CASSELAGPYEQYF
14 | TRBJ2-3 | many | TRBV3-1 | TRBD1 | TGTGCCAGCAGCTGGACAGGGCGAACAGATACGCAGTATTTT | CASSWTGRTDTQYF
12 | TRBJ2-7 | few | TRBV29-1 | . | TGCAGCGTTGGCAAGGACTCCTACGAGCAGTACTTC | CSVGKDSYEQYF
17 | TRBJ1-1 | few | TRBV5-5 | . | TGTGCCAGCAGCCTGGATTGGACAGTCGGGGTTGGCACTGAAGCTTTCTTT | CASSLDWTVGVGTEAFF
12 | TRBJ2-1 | few | TRBV20-1 | . | TGCAGTGCTAGTATAGGGCCAAATGAGCAGTTCTTC | CSASIGPNEQFF
13 | TRBJ2-2 | many | TRBV3-1 | TRBD2 | TGTGCCAGCAGCCCGGGACTAGTCGGGGAGCTGTTTTTT | CASSPGLVGELFF
15 | TRBJ2-1 | many | TRBV5-1 | . | TGCGCCAGCAGCTTGGTTTCAGGCAAGGGGGGTGAGCAGTTCTTC | CASSLVSGKGGEQFF